The 15 T cell receptor beta chains below come from one sample, sequenced in a study of beta chain features in type 1 diabetes. As every portion of the isolated RNA was reverse transcribed, the sequencing read expressed TCRB transcripts. This table comes from immunoSEQ multiplex PCR, and its TCRdb copy is limited to in-frame clones, with some not included. The sample lists fewer than 350,000 clones, roughly 8% occurring once. The sample taken for sequencing was central memory CD4+ T cells from blood. These receptors all come from a young woman in good health.

This clone has only a few counts. V is TRBV29-1 and J is TRBJ1-4; 7 bases match TRBD1. The V gene end was trimmed by 6 bases and the J gene end by 3 bases; junction bases not matched to a gene: 1. This CDR3 comprises 12 residues. Germline assignment: CDR1 SQVTM and CDR2 ANQGSEA. The CDR3 sequence is CSVGQPNEKLFF. The CDR3 nucleotides read TGCAGCGTGGGACAGCCTAATGAAAAACTGTTTTTT.

This clone was counted a few times. The chain carries TRBV6-5 and TRBJ1-1; 9 positions agree with TRBD1. Germline V gene lookup returns CDR1 MNHEY and CDR2 SVGAGI. J lost 8 bases, V lost 7 bases, and 14 bases had no gene match. The length of the CDR3 is 15 residues. Written as DNA, the CDR3 is TGTGCCAGCACCTACAGGGGGCTTGGCCCCGAAGAAGCTTTCTTT. Its translation is CASTYRGLGPEEAFF.

This clone appeared a few times. CDR3 protein: CASSLRELGEQYV. In DNA form, the CDR3 reads TGTGCCAGCAGCTTACGAGAGCTGGGCGAGCAGTACGTC. The chain carries TRBV7-2 and TRBJ2-7; D is unresolved. The germline V and J ends were trimmed by 2 bases and 6 bases, with 11 bases remaining between them. The CDR3 sequence is 13 residues long. CDR1 and CDR2 from the germline V gene are SGHTA and FQGNSA.

This chain links TRBV7-8 with TRBJ2-7; D uncertain. The CDR3 is 16 residues long. The germline V gene encodes CDR1 SGHVS and CDR2 FQNEAQ. Trimming pared 1 base from V and 4 bases from J, leaving 17 bases between. CDR3 residues: CASSLGDPPRTYEQYV. CDR3 bases: TGTGCCAGCAGCTTAGGCGACCCACCCCGAACTTACGAGCAGTACGTC.

The chain couples TRBV2 to TRBJ1-2; 7 bases match TRBD1. J was trimmed by 6 bases and V by 3 bases; bases with no gene match: 10. This CDR3 is built from 15 residues. Germline V lookup: CDR1 SNHLY, CDR2 FYNNEI. In DNA, the CDR3 is TGTGCCAGCAGTGATCGGACAGGCGTAGGGGATGGCTACACCTTC. It is translated as CASSDRTGVGDGYTF.

The chain has TRBV6-6 and TRBJ2-3; D ambiguous. Germline CDR1 and CDR2: MNHNY and SVGAGI (reference sequence). The CDR3 has 13 residues. V gave up 7 bases and J gave up 0 bases, with 8 bases separating them. CDR3 DNA: TGTGCCAGCAAATTGGGCAGCACAGATACGCAGTATTTT. The encoded protein is CASKLGSTDTQYF.

The chain has TRBV28 and TRBJ1-4; a possible D gene is TRBD1 (6 bases). The V end was cut by 6 bases, the J end by 5 bases, with 16 bases between. From germline, CDR1 is MDHEN and CDR2 SYDVKM. This CDR3 has 15 residues. CDR3 sequence reads: CASSSPGQGNEKLFF. The CDR3 bases are TGTGCCAGCAGCTCCCCAGGGCAGGGGAATGAAAAACTGTTTTTT.

This sequence joins TRBV5-5 and TRBJ2-1; 12 nucleotides align to TRBD2. The CDR3 runs to 15 residues. V lost 5 bases and J lost 8; bases outside the gene matches: 8. Germline-derived CDR1 and CDR2 are SGHKS and YYEKEE (reference sequence). CDR3 protein: CASSTTSGSRDEQFF. The CDR3 nucleotides are TGTGCCAGCAGTACGACTAGCGGGAGTAGGGATGAGCAGTTCTTC.

This clone was observed a few times. The CDR3 is CASSFPPNRGKGWNNQPQHF. In nucleotides, the CDR3 is TGTGCCAGCAGCTTTCCCCCCAACAGGGGCAAAGGGTGGAACAATCAGCCCCAGCATTTT. V is TRBV7-8 and J is TRBJ1-5, with TRBD1 identical over 7 bases. The germline V gene has CDR1 SGHVS and CDR2 FQNEAQ. This CDR3 is built from 20 residues. Trimming removed 3 bases from V and 3 bases from J; junction bases left unmatched: 20.

This clone was observed a few times. The chain uses TRBV5-1 and TRBJ2-3, with unresolved D. V was clipped by 4 bases and J by 4 bases, with 13 bases between them. Per germline, CDR1 SGHRS and CDR2 YFSETQ. The CDR3 runs 14 residues. CDR3 residues: CASSLEMAADTQYF. CDR3 bases: TGCGCCAGCAGCCTGGAGATGGCGGCAGATACGCAGTATTTT.

This chain's CDR3 is CASSVGLAETQYF. DNA of the CDR3: TGCGCCAGCAGCGTGGGACTAGCGGAGACCCAGTACTTC. The chain recombines TRBV5-1 with TRBJ2-5, with 10 bases identical to TRBD2. Looked up from germline, CDR1 is SGHRS and CDR2 is YFSETQ. V trimming: 4 bases; J trimming: 5 bases; junction bases outside the gene matches: 2. This CDR3 spans 13 amino acids.

This chain links TRBV6-1 with TRBJ1-1; D gene uncertain. The CDR3 is 14 amino acids. V lost 7 bases and J 1 base, leaving 13 bases between the germline ends. CDR1 and CDR2 (germline): MNHNS, SASEGT. The CDR3 sequence: CASTNPSWNTEAFF. The CDR3, as DNA: TGTGCCAGCACAAACCCCTCATGGAACACTGAAGCTTTCTTT.

There are a few counts of this clone. The V gene is TRBV7-2, the J gene TRBJ2-4, with D perhaps assigned TRBD1 or TRBD2 (5 bases each). V lost 3 bases and J 8 bases, leaving 11 bases between the germline ends. The CDR3 contains 13 residues. The germline CDR1 and CDR2 sequences are SGHTA and FQGNSA. In DNA, the CDR3 is TGTGCCAGCAGCTTCAGGGACCGGGACATTCAGTACTTC. This gives the protein CASSFRDRDIQYF.

CDR3 bases: TGTGCCACCAGCAGAGAAGAGGAAGGGCCCCGTCAGCCCCAGCATTTT. Residues: CATSREEEGPRQPQHF. The rearrangement links TRBV15 to TRBJ1-5; D call uncertain. The germline V and J ends were trimmed by 0 bases and 6 bases, with 15 bases remaining between them. The CDR3 covers 16 residues. Germline CDR1 reads LNHNV; CDR2 reads YYDKDF (reference sequence).

V is TRBV6-1 and J is TRBJ1-1; D is possibly TRBD1 (5 bases). Germline V gene sequence: CDR1 MNHNS, CDR2 SASEGT. V lost 7 bases, J lost 7 bases, and 19 bases lay in between. This CDR3 spans 14 amino acids. This chain's CDR3 is CASKLSEGRYEAFF. The CDR3, as DNA: TGTGCCAGCAAACTCTCGGAGGGACGCTATGAAGCTTTCTTT.